The subject of this entry is one T cell receptor beta chain. The data belong to a study of blood T cell repertoires in COVID-19. Germline V lookup: CDR1 SQVTM, CDR2 ANQGSEA. The CDR3 extends over 12 amino acids. After removal of 6 bases from V and 7 bases from J, the junction contained 3 bases not matched to a gene. The assay was immunoSEQ multiplex PCR, and TCRdb's table has in-frame clones only and misses some. The profile covers 45,000 to 60,000 clones, with roughly 80% appearing a single time and 2.5% to 3% taken by the ten largest. The TCR originated in a man aged 50-60 years with acute or convalescent COVID-19. This chain connects TRBV29-1 to TRBJ2-1, with 10 nucleotides matching TRBD2. The material sequenced was peripheral blood. The CDR3: CSVIAGGNEQFF. The DNA for the CDR3 is TGCAGCGTGATAGCGGGGGGAAATGAGCAGTTCTTC.